The 21 T cell receptor beta chains listed next were all sequenced from one sample in a study of blood T cell repertoires in COVID-19. Sequenced by immunoSEQ multiplex PCR; TCRdb stores in-frame clones only, minus some. The data hold 100,000 to 150,000 clones, with more than 70% observed a single time. Sequenced sample: peripheral blood. The receptors shown here come from a man aged 45 to 65 with acute or convalescent COVID-19.

The CDR3 loop reads CASSLAENYGYTF. In nucleotides, the CDR3 is TGTGCCAGCAGCTTGGCAGAAAACTATGGCTACACCTTC. The genes are TRBV5-5 and TRBJ1-2, with D uncertain. Germline V CDR1 and CDR2: SGHKS, YYEKEE (reference sequence). The CDR3 runs to 13 residues. V lost 0 bases to trimming and J lost 2 bases, with 5 bases between them.

The V gene is TRBV5-1, the J gene TRBJ2-1, with TRBD2 matching over 9 bases. CDR3 length: 16 amino acids. Germline loops: CDR1 SGHRS, CDR2 YFSETQ. Trimming took 3 bases from V and 0 from J; bases not matched to a gene: 4. Written as DNA, the CDR3 is TGCGCCAGCAGCTGGTATAGCGGGAGCTCCTACAATGAGCAGTTCTTC. Translation gives CASSWYSGSSYNEQFF.

The gene calls are TRBV11-2 and TRBJ1-1; 9 bases fit TRBD1. This CDR3 is built from 17 residues. Trimming cost V 4 bases and J 1 base; bases outside gene matches: 10. CDR1 and CDR2 from the germline V gene are SGHAT and FQNNGV. As DNA, the CDR3 is TGTGCCAGCAGCTACTTCCAGGGACAGGGTTCGAACACTGAAGCTTTCTTT. It encodes CASSYFQGQGSNTEAFF.

This clone was counted a single time. The chain employs TRBV18 and TRBJ1-1, with D possibly matching TRBD1 (6 bases). This CDR3 is built from 13 residues. Deletions cut 3 bases from V and 11 bases from J, with 16 bases between. In germline, CDR1 is KGHSH, CDR2 LQKENI. The CDR3 DNA follows: TGTGCCAGCTCACCTGACAGGACCAACGGGGCTTTCTTT. This gives the protein CASSPDRTNGAFF.

The gene calls are TRBV11-2 and TRBJ1-3; no clear D. V lost 2 bases and J lost 0, with 11 bases in between. The CDR3 totals 16 residues. From germline, CDR1 is SGHAT and CDR2 FQNNGV. The CDR3 protein is CASSLFQATSGNTIYF. As DNA, the CDR3 is TGTGCCAGCAGCTTATTTCAGGCGACCTCTGGAAACACCATATATTTT.

This rearrangement joins TRBV18 to TRBJ2-4; TRBD1 is a possible D gene (6 bases). Between the trimmed V and J ends, which lost 3 bases and 2 bases, there was a span of 14 bases. CDR1 and CDR2 (germline): KGHSH, LQKENI. The CDR3 loop spans 16 amino acids. CDR3 loop: CASSPYFQGSKNIQYF. CDR3 DNA sequence: TGTGCCAGCTCACCCTACTTTCAGGGGTCCAAAAACATTCAGTACTTC.

The genes are TRBV18 and TRBJ2-7; a weak D match, TRBD1 (5 bases). Trimming shortened V by 0 bases and J by 1 base, and 16 bases separated the two germline ends. The germline CDR1 and CDR2 sequences are KGHSH and LQKENI. The CDR3 loop spans 17 amino acids. The CDR3: CASSPPGQGFLSYEQYF. The CDR3 DNA sequence: TGTGCCAGCTCACCACCCGGCCAGGGTTTTTTATCCTACGAGCAGTACTTC.

The chain links TRBV7-3 to TRBJ1-6; TRBD1 is a possible D gene (5 bases). CDR1 SGHTA and CDR2 FQGTGA come from the germline V gene. The CDR3 contains 16 residues. The V gene lost 4 bases and the J gene lost 9 bases, with 19 bases spanning the gap. As DNA, the CDR3 is TGTGCCAGCAGCTCCGCGGCGGGGGGGTCAATTTCACCCCTCCACTTT. Protein product: CASSSAAGGSISPLHF.

This chain joins TRBV29-1 and TRBJ2-1; D gene uncertain. The germline CDR1 and CDR2 sequences are SQVTM and ANQGSEA. V shed 3 bases and J shed 9 bases, with 3 bases lying between them. The CDR3 has 9 residues. The CDR3 spells CSVDFEQFF. DNA of the CDR3: TGCAGCGTTGACTTTGAGCAGTTCTTC.

The CDR3: CAISPRTDREAFF. In DNA form, the CDR3 reads TGTGCCATCAGTCCACGGACGGACAGAGAAGCTTTCTTT. The chain uses TRBV10-3 and TRBJ1-1, with D tentatively TRBD1 (6 bases). Germline assignment: CDR1 ENHRY and CDR2 SYGVKD. Trimming left V 5 bases short and J 8 bases short, with 15 bases between. The CDR3 spans 13 residues.

The chain is built from TRBV19 and TRBJ1-2; the D is unclear. CDR3 length: 14 amino acids. CDR1 is LNHDA, CDR2 SQIVND, per germline (reference sequence). V was pared by 3 bases and J by 3 bases, with 11 bases between. The CDR3 region is CASSISTLDYGYTF. The CDR3 bases are TGTGCCAGTAGTATTTCGACACTCGACTATGGCTACACCTTC.

The V gene is TRBV3-1 (or the pseudogene TRBV3-2), the J gene TRBJ1-2, with D perhaps matching TRBD1 (5 bases). Germline V gene sequence: CDR1 LGHDT, CDR2 YNNKEL (reference sequence). The CDR3 is made up of 13 amino acids. V was trimmed by 4 bases and J by 7 bases, leaving 13 bases between them. CDR3 DNA sequence: TGTGCCAGCAGCCGCTATGGGGCGTCTGGCTACACCTTC. It translates to CASSRYGASGYTF.

J is TRBJ1-2 and V is TRBV29-1; TRBD1 aligns across 11 bases. With 5 bases clipped from V and 8 bases from J, the junction kept 10 bases outside the gene matches. CDR3 size: 14 residues. Germline V gives CDR1 SQVTM, CDR2 ANQGSEA. The CDR3 coding sequence is TGCAGCGTTAGACTACCTGGACAGGGGGCAGGCTACACCTTC. Amino acid sequence: CSVRLPGQGAGYTF.

This clone appeared a few times. The chain couples TRBV27 to TRBJ2-7; perhaps TRBD2 as D (5 bases). The V and J ends lost 6 bases and 3 bases respectively, with 18 bases between them. This CDR3 has 15 amino acids. The germline V gene encodes CDR1 MNHEY and CDR2 SMNVEV (reference sequence). CDR3 sequence (DNA): TGTGCCAGCAGACTGGCCCCTCCGGGAATCTACGAGCAGTACTTC. This translates into CASRLAPPGIYEQYF.

This clone appeared once. CDR3 sequence: CASSQGANTIYF. In DNA form, the CDR3 reads TGTGCCAGCAGCCAAGGGGCAAACACCATATATTTT. This sequence joins TRBV14 and TRBJ1-3; no firm D call. The ends were cut back, 1 base at V and 6 bases at J, with 4 bases in the middle. The V gene's germline CDR1 is SGHDN and CDR2 FVKESK. There are 12 residues in the CDR3.

This clone showed up just a few times. One end of the junction fails to match germline, which may point to a read error. The chain joins TRBV11-2 to TRBJ2-3; 10 bases line up with TRBD2. The germline gives CDR1 SGHAT, CDR2 FQNNGV. This CDR3 comprises 13 residues. CDR3 amino acids: CASSLAAGTSERF. The CDR3 bases are TGTGCCAGCAGCTTAGCTGCCGGGACTAGCGAACGTTTT. Using reference TRBV11-2 and TRBJ2-3 for the parts outside the CDR3, the full variable domain is EAGVAQSPRYKIIEKRQSVAFWCNPISGHATLYWYQQILGQGPKLLIQFQNNGVVDDSQLPKDRFSAERLKGVDSTLKIQPAKLEDSAVYLCASSLAAGTSERFGPGTRLTVL.

The chain couples TRBV25-1 to TRBJ1-4; TRBD1 matches 9 bases. This CDR3 has 15 residues. CDR1 MGHDK and CDR2 SYGVNS come from the germline V gene. V was clipped by 2 bases and J by 8 bases; unmatched bases: 6. The CDR3 nucleotides are TGTGCCAGCAGTGAACCGGGACAGGGACGAGAAAAACTGTTTTTT. Amino acids: CASSEPGQGREKLFF.

The rearrangement links TRBV7-9 to TRBJ1-2; D might be TRBD1 (6 bases). The V gene lost 5 bases and the J gene lost 7 bases, with 17 bases spanning the gap. Germline CDR1 reads SEHNR; CDR2 reads FQNEAQ (reference sequence). The CDR3 totals 14 residues. The CDR3 DNA reads TGTGCCAGCAGCCCACGGACAGTTTATGGTGGCTACACCTTC. This sequence encodes CASSPRTVYGGYTF.

J is TRBJ1-2 and V is TRBV12-3 or TRBV12-4; TRBD1 matches at 9 bases. Trimming removed 8 bases from V and 8 bases from J; junction bases left unmatched: 9. The CDR3 extends over 13 amino acids. CDR3: CASGHTGGRGYTF. CDR3 sequence (DNA): TGTGCCAGCGGTCACACAGGGGGCCGGGGCTACACCTTC.

This chain uses TRBV2 with TRBJ1-3; 10 positions match TRBD1. The CDR3 sequence is 16 residues long. Per the germline V gene, CDR1 is SNHLY and CDR2 is FYNNEI. J was trimmed by 3 bases and V by 6 bases; bases with no gene match: 8. The DNA of the CDR3 is TGTGCCAGCAGCCTAGGGGACAGGGGAGGTGGAAACACCATATATTTT. The encoded protein is CASSLGDRGGGNTIYF.

This clone was counted a single time. V and J are TRBV7-9 and TRBJ1-4; D not resolved. Trimming took off 6 bases at V and 5 bases at J, with 7 bases between the two ends. The CDR3 length is 12 residues. Germline-derived CDR1 and CDR2 are SEHNR and FQNEAQ (reference sequence). Written as DNA, the CDR3 is TGTGCCAGCAGTCCGGGGAATGAAAAACTGTTTTTT. Translation: CASSPGNEKLFF.